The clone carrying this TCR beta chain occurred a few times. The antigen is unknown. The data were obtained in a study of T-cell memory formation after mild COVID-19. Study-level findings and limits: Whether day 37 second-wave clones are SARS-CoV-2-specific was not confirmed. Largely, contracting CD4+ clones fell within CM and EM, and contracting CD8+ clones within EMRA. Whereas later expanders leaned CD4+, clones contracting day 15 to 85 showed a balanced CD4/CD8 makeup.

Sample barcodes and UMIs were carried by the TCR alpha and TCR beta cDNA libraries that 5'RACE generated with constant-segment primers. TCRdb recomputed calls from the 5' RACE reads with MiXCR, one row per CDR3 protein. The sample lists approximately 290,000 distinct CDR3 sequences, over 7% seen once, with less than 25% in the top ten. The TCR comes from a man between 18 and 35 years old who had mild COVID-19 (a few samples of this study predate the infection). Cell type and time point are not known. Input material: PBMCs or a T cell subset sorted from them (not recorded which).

Written as DNA, the CDR3 is TGTGCCAGCAGCTCATCCCGGGACAGGGGGAGTTCGGATACGCAGTATTTT. Translating it yields CASSSSRDRGSSDTQYF. The chain combines TRBV7-9 with TRBJ2-3; 11 positions agree with TRBD1. CDR3 length: 17 residues. Germline V gives CDR1 SEHNR, CDR2 FQNEAQ (reference sequence). The junction had 12 bases not matched to a gene; V was cut back by 4 bases and J by 6 bases.